A single sample is the source of the 24 T cell receptor beta chains below, sequenced in a study of blood T cells in healthy people across ages. A J-beta primer mix and a sample-barcoded 5' primer were used in a second PCR of roughly 7 to 12 cycles. TCRdb processed the 5' RACE reads anew with MiXCR; each CDR3 protein has one entry. The table lists about 1,000,000 distinct CDR3 sequences, 35% to 55% of them singletons. Material for sequencing was blood. These receptors all stem from a woman aged 55-70 years in good health.

The J gene is TRBJ1-1, the V gene TRBV14, with D perhaps TRBD1 (5 bases). Germline CDR1 SGHDN, CDR2 FVKESK. The CDR3 length is 13 residues. Between the trimmed V and J ends, which lost 1 base and 5 bases, there was a span of 8 bases. CDR3 residues: CASSQGWGTEAFF. Written as DNA, the CDR3 is TGTGCCAGCAGCCAAGGGTGGGGGACTGAAGCTTTCTTT.

This clonotype was found a few times. The V gene is TRBV29-1, the J gene TRBJ2-1, with D possibly matching TRBD2 (6 bases). Trimming stripped 4 bases from V and 1 base from J, with 17 bases between. The germline gives CDR1 SQVTM, CDR2 ANQGSEA. The CDR3 spans 16 residues. DNA of the CDR3: TGCAGCGTTGTAGGTGCCGGGAGTTATTCCTACAATGAGCAGTTCTTC. This translates into CSVVGAGSYSYNEQFF.

The chain has TRBV5-1 and TRBJ2-1; TRBD2 matches at 15 bases. V shed 6 bases and J 9 bases; nucleotides not matched to a gene: 7. There are 15 residues in the CDR3. CDR1 is SGHRS, CDR2 YFSETQ, per germline. The CDR3 region has the DNA TGCGCCAGCAATCCGGGACTAGCGGGAGGATCTGAGCAGTTCTTC. It translates to CASNPGLAGGSEQFF.

The chain joins TRBV7-8 to TRBJ2-5; D may be TRBD2 (7 bases). CDR1 and CDR2 (germline): SGHVS, FQNEAQ. The CDR3 has 16 residues. The germline V and J ends were trimmed by 5 bases and 5 bases, with 21 bases remaining between them. The CDR3 DNA reads TGTGCCAGCAGCCCCGGTTGGGGGGGCCTAAGGGAGACCCAGTACTTC. It specifies CASSPGWGGLRETQYF.

The chain recombines TRBV27 with TRBJ2-1; D might be TRBD1 (5 bases). Germline CDR1 is MNHEY and CDR2 is SMNVEV (reference sequence). The V gene lost 7 bases and the J gene lost 12 bases, with 13 bases spanning the gap. The CDR3 is made up of 11 amino acids. The CDR3 DNA reads TGTGCCAGCACAGGGCCACCCGGGCAGTTCTTC. Translation: CASTGPPGQFF.

The chain employs TRBV27 and TRBJ2-7; possible D gene TRBD1, 5 bases. The V gene lost 8 bases and the J gene lost 3 bases, with 14 bases spanning the gap. The CDR3 contains 13 residues. Germline CDR1 and CDR2: MNHEY and SMNVEV (reference sequence). CDR3 loop: CASSKVGLYEQYF. In DNA, the CDR3 is TGTGCCAGCTCTAAAGTGGGGCTCTACGAGCAGTACTTC.

The chain is built from TRBV5-1 and TRBJ2-5, with D possibly being TRBD1 (7 bases). Germline values: CDR1 SGHRS, CDR2 YFSETQ. The CDR3 covers 14 residues. Trimming took off 3 bases at V and 1 base at J, with 10 bases between the two ends. The CDR3 DNA reads TGCGCCAGCAGCTGGAGGGACAGCCAAGAGACCCAGTACTTC. This gives the protein CASSWRDSQETQYF.

The table lists this clonotype with a few counts. The chain recombines TRBV11-2 with TRBJ1-2; tentative D call: TRBD1 (5 bases). Germline assignment: CDR1 SGHAT and CDR2 FQNNGV. V was cut by 4 bases and J by 7 bases, with 16 bases left in between. The CDR3 spans 14 residues. CDR3 in DNA: TGTGCCAGCAGCTCCGTAGGGACCCCGGGTGGCTACACCTTC. It yields the protein CASSSVGTPGGYTF.

This clonotype was seen a few times. The chain links TRBV11-2 to TRBJ2-7, with unresolved D. The length of the CDR3 is 17 residues. V shed 6 bases and J shed 2 bases, with 23 bases lying between them. Germline V CDR1 and CDR2: SGHAT, FQNNGV. The CDR3 DNA reads TGTGCCAGCAGGCTACTGGTTGTCTTGGATTCGACCTACGAGCAGTACTTC. It translates to CASRLLVVLDSTYEQYF.

This clonotype was detected a few times. The chain combines TRBV20-1 with TRBJ2-1; TRBD2 aligns across 7 bases. V was pared by 5 bases and J by 1 base, with 8 bases of the junction left unmatched. Germline values: CDR1 DFQATT, CDR2 SNEGSKA (reference sequence). The CDR3 contains 15 residues. CDR3 in DNA: TGCAGTGCTTCGGGTAGCGGGTCTTCCTACAATGAGCAGTTCTTC. Translating it yields CSASGSGSSYNEQFF.

CDR3 loop: CASSLDRVSSYTQYF. In nucleotides, the CDR3 is TGTGCCAGCAGCTTAGACAGGGTCTCCTCATATACGCAGTATTTT. The gene calls are TRBV7-2 and TRBJ2-3; D might be TRBD1 (6 bases). With 1 base removed from V and 7 bases from J, the gap between germline ends came to 15 bases. CDR1 is SGHTA, CDR2 FQGNSA, per germline. The CDR3 is made up of 15 amino acids.

V is TRBV29-1 and J is TRBJ2-1; the D gene is possibly TRBD1 (6 bases). The germline V gene encodes CDR1 SQVTM and CDR2 ANQGSEA. Trimming took off 0 bases at V and 7 bases at J, with 7 bases between the two ends. The CDR3 runs 12 residues. CDR3 protein: CSVEEDRNEQFF. DNA of the CDR3: TGCAGCGTTGAAGAAGACAGGAATGAGCAGTTCTTC.

This clonotype was seen a handful of times. The rearrangement uses TRBV5-1 and TRBJ2-1; D is uncertain. The germline gives CDR1 SGHRS, CDR2 YFSETQ. The V and J ends lost 2 bases and 8 bases respectively, with 11 bases between them. This CDR3 has 13 residues. DNA for the CDR3: TGCGCCAGCAGCTTAAGACCCGGCGATGAGCAGTTCTTC. Its translation: CASSLRPGDEQFF.

The gene calls are TRBV4-1 and TRBJ1-2, with 7 bases lining up with TRBD1. V shed 1 base, J shed 8 bases, and the junction held 7 bases outside the gene matches. Germline CDR1 is MGHRA and CDR2 is YSYEKL. The CDR3 is made up of 14 amino acids. CDR3 sequence: CASSQGQGFEGYTF. The CDR3 nucleotides read TGCGCCAGCAGCCAAGGACAGGGCTTCGAAGGCTACACCTTC.

V gene TRBV7-8 combines with J gene TRBJ1-5; 7 bases align to TRBD1. With V trimmed by 4 bases and J by 3 bases, 6 bases remained unmatched. The V gene's germline CDR1 is SGHVS and CDR2 FQNEAQ. This CDR3 has 15 amino acids. The CDR3: CASSSDRDNNQPQHF. DNA for the CDR3: TGTGCCAGCAGCTCAGACAGGGACAACAATCAGCCCCAGCATTTT.

The chain employs TRBV5-4 and TRBJ2-1; D is undetermined. The CDR3 totals 12 residues. V was cut by 4 bases and J by 2 bases, with 4 bases left in between. Germline CDR1 and CDR2: SGHNT and YYREEE (reference sequence). The CDR3 spells CASSLPYNEQFF. The DNA of the CDR3 is TGTGCCAGCAGCCTTCCCTACAATGAGCAGTTCTTC.

The chain carries TRBV29-1 and TRBJ2-5; 11 bases match TRBD2. Germline V lookup: CDR1 SQVTM, CDR2 ANQGSEA. V was pared by 0 bases and J by 0 bases, with 3 bases of the junction left unmatched. This CDR3 contains 16 residues. DNA of the CDR3: TGCAGCGTTGAAGATGTGACTAGCGGGAACCAAGAGACCCAGTACTTC. Amino acids: CSVEDVTSGNQETQYF.

This clonotype was picked up many times. The chain uses TRBV29-1 and TRBJ2-5, with D possibly TRBD1 on 6 matching bases. This CDR3 is built from 13 residues. From germline, CDR1 is SQVTM and CDR2 ANQGSEA. Trimming took 7 bases from V and 2 from J, leaving 14 bases between them. The CDR3 nucleotides read TGCAGCGCGGGTTGGGGGCGACAAGAGACCCAGTACTTC. Amino acids: CSAGWGRQETQYF.

The chain employs TRBV12-3 or TRBV12-4 and TRBJ1-1; no reliable D call. The length of the CDR3 is 15 residues. The V end was cut by 5 bases, the J end by 1 base, with 14 bases between. CDR3 sequence (DNA): TGTGCCAGCAGTGCAGAGGGCGTCCGGAACACTGAAGCTTTCTTT. Its protein is CASSAEGVRNTEAFF.

The rearrangement links TRBV6-2 or TRBV6-3 to TRBJ2-3; 9 positions agree with TRBD1. Germline CDR1 reads MNHEY; CDR2 reads SVGEGT. The CDR3 runs 17 residues. V lost 6 bases, J lost 8 bases, and 18 bases stayed unmatched. The CDR3 bases are TGTGCCAGCAGCCCCTCGGGTCACACAGGGGGCTCAGGTACGCAGTATTTT. Translating it yields CASSPSGHTGGSGTQYF.

This clonotype was detected ten times or more. The chain carries TRBV12-3 or TRBV12-4 and TRBJ2-7; D unresolved. This CDR3 comprises 12 residues. V dropped 7 bases and J dropped 1 base, with 8 bases sitting between them. CDR3 sequence (DNA): TGTGCCAGCACTCGCCGTTCCTACGAGCAGTACTTC. Amino acids: CASTRRSYEQYF.

J is TRBJ2-7 and V is TRBV5-1; 12 bases align to TRBD2. Unmatched junction bases numbered 7, after V lost 5 bases and J lost 4 bases. The germline V gene has CDR1 SGHRS and CDR2 YFSETQ. The CDR3 has 15 amino acids. As DNA, the CDR3 is TGCGCCAGCAGTCCGACTAGCGGGAGCGGGTACGAGCAGTACTTC. Translating it yields CASSPTSGSGYEQYF. Full variable domain (outside the CDR3, taken from reference TRBV5-1 and TRBJ2-7): KAGVTQTPRYLIKTRGQQVTLSCSPISGHRSVSWYQQTPGQGLQFLFEYFSETQRNKGNFPGRFSGRQFSNSRSEMNVSTLELGDSALYLCASSPTSGSGYEQYFGPGTRLTVT.

This clonotype was seen more than once but under ten times. This chain uses TRBV7-6 with TRBJ2-3; no clear D. With 1 base removed from V and 0 bases from J, the gap between germline ends came to 14 bases. The germline V gene has CDR1 SGHVS and CDR2 FNYEAQ. The CDR3 has 17 residues. CDR3 coding DNA: TGTGCCAGCAGCTTAGTAGGGCTTTCTACTAGCACAGATACGCAGTATTTT. Translation: CASSLVGLSTSTDTQYF. The variable domain in full, with the rest retrieved from reference TRBV7-6 and TRBJ2-3, is GAGVSQSPRYKVTKRGQDVALRCDPISGHVSLYWYRQALGQGPEFLTYFNYEAQQDKSGLPNDRFSAERPEGSISTLTIQRTEQRDSAMYRCASSLVGLSTSTDTQYFGPGTRLTVL.

V and J are TRBV30 and TRBJ2-7; D is unresolved. The germline V and J ends were trimmed by 4 bases and 2 bases, with 6 bases remaining between them. CDR1 GTSNPN and CDR2 SVGIG come from the germline V gene (reference sequence). The CDR3 runs 11 residues. The chain's CDR3 is CAWTLAYEQYF. CDR3 nucleotides: TGTGCCTGGACATTGGCCTACGAGCAGTACTTC.